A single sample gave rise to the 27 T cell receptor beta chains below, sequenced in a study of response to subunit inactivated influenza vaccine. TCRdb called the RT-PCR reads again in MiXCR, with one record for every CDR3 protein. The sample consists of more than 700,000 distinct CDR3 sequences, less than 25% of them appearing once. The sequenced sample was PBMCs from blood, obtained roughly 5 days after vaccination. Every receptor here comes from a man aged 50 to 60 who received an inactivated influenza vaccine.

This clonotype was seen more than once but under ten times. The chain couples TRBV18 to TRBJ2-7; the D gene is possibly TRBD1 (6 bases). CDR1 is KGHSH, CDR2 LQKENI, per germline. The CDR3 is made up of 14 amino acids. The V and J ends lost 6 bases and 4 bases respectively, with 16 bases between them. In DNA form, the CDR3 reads TGTGCCAGCTCTCACAACGGACAGACGTACGAGCAGTACTTC. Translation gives CASSHNGQTYEQYF.

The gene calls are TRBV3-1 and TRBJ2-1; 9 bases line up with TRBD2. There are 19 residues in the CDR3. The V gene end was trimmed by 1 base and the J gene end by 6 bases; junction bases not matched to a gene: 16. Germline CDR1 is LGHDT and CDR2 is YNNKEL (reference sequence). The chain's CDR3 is CASSQVFRGSAGGPNEQFF. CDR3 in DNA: TGTGCCAGCAGCCAAGTTTTCCGGGGATCGGCGGGAGGGCCCAATGAGCAGTTCTTC.

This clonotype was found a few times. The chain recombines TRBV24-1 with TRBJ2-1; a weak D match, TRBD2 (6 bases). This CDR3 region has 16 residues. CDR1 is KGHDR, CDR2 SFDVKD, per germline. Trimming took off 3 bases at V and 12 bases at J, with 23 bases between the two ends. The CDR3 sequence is CATSDPSTRFHSLQFF. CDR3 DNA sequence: TGTGCCACCAGTGATCCCTCGACTAGATTCCATTCCCTGCAGTTCTTC.

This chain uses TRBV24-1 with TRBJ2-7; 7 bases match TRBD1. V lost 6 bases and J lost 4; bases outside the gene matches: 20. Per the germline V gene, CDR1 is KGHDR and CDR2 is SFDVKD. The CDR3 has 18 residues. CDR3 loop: CATSPGASNRGNPYEQYF. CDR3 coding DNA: TGTGCCACCAGTCCCGGAGCCTCGAACAGGGGAAACCCATACGAGCAGTACTTC.

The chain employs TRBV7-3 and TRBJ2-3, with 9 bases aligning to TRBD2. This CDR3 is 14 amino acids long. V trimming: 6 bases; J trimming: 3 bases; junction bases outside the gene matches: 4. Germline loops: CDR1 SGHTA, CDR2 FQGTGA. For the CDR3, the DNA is TGTGCCAGCAGTAGCGGGAGCATGACAGATACGCAGTATTTT. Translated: CASSSGSMTDTQYF. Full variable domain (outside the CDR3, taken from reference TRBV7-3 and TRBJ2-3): GAGVSQTPSNKVTEKGKYVELRCDPISGHTALYWYRQSLGQGPEFLIYFQGTGAADDSGLPNDRFFAVRPEGSVSTLKIQRTERGDSAVYLCASSSGSMTDTQYFGPGTRLTVL.

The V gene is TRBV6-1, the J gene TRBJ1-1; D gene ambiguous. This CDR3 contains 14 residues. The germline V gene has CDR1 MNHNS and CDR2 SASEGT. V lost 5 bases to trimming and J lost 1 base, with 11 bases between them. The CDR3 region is CASSTPRGNTEAFF. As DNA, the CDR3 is TGTGCCAGCAGTACCCCTCGAGGGAACACTGAAGCTTTCTTT.

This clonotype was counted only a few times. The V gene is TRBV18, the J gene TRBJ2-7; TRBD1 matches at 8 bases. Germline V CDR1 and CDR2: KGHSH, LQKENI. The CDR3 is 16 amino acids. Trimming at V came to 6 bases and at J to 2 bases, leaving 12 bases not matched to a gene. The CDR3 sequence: CASSPEGRTGTYEQYF. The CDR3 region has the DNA TGTGCCAGCTCTCCTGAGGGGCGGACAGGGACCTACGAGCAGTACTTC.

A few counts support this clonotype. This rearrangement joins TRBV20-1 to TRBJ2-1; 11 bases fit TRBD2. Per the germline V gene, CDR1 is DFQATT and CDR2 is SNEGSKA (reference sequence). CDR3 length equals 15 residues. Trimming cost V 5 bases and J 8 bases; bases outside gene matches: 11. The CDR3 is CSALKGTSGGDEQFF. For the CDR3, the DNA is TGCAGTGCTCTCAAGGGGACTAGCGGCGGCGATGAGCAGTTCTTC.

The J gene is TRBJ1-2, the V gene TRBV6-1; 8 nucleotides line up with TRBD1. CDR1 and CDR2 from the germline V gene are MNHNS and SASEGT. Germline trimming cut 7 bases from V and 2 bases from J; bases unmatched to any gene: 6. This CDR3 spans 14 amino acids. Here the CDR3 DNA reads TGTGCCAGCACTCGGGACAGGAGAAACTATGGCTACACCTTC. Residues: CASTRDRRNYGYTF.

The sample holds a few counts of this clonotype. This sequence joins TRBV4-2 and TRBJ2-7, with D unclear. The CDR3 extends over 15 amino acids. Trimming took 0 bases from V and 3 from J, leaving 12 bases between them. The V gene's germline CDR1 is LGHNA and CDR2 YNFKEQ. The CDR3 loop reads CASSQDRAINYEQYF. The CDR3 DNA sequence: TGTGCCAGCAGCCAAGATAGGGCAATCAACTACGAGCAGTACTTC.

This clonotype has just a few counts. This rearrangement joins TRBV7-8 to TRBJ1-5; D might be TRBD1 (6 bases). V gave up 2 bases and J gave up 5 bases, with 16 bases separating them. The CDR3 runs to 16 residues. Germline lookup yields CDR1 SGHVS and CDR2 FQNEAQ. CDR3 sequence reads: CASSLLLGQLHQPQHF. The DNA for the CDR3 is TGTGCCAGCAGCTTATTACTTGGACAGCTCCATCAGCCCCAGCATTTT.

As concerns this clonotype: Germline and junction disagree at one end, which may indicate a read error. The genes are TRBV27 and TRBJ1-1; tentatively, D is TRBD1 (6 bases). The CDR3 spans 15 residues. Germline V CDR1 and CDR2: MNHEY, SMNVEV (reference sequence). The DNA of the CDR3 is TGTGCCAGCAGTCTATCTGGGGGGGCGAACACTGAAGCTTTCTTT. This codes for CASSLSGGANTEAFF.

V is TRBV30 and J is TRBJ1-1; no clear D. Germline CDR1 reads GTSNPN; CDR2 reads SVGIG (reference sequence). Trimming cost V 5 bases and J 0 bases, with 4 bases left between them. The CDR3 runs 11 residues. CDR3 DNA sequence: TGTGCCTGGGAGATGAACACTGAAGCTTTCTTT. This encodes CAWEMNTEAFF.

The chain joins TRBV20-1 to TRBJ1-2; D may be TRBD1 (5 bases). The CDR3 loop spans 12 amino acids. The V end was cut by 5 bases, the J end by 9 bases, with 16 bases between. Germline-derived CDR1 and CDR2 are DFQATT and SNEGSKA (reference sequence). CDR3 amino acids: CSAFESPGRYTF. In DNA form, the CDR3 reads TGCAGTGCTTTTGAGTCCCCGGGGCGCTACACCTTC.

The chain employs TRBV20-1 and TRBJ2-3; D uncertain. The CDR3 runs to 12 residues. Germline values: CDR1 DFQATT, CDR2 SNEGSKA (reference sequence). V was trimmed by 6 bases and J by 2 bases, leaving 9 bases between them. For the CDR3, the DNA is TGCAGTGCCTGGCGGACCACAGATACGCAGTATTTT. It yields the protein CSAWRTTDTQYF.

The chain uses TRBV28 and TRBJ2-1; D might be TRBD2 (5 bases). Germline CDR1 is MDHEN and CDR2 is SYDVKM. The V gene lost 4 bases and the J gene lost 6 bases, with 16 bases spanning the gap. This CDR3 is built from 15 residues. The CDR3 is CASSSPEWLANEQFF. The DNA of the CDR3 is TGTGCCAGCAGTTCCCCTGAGTGGCTAGCCAATGAGCAGTTCTTC. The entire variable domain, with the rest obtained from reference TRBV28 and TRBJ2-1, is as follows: DVKVTQSSRYLVKRTGEKVFLECVQDMDHENMFWYRQDPGLGLRLIYFSYDVKMKEKGDIPEGYSVSREKKERFSLILESASTNQTSMYLCASSSPEWLANEQFFGPGTRLTVL.

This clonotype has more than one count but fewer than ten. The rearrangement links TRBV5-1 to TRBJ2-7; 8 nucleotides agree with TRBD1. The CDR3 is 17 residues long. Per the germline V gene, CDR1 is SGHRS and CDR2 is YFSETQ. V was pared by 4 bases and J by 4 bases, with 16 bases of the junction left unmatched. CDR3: CASSQRRTGKGVYEQYF. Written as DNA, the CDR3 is TGCGCCAGCAGCCAAAGACGGACAGGGAAGGGGGTTTACGAGCAGTACTTC.

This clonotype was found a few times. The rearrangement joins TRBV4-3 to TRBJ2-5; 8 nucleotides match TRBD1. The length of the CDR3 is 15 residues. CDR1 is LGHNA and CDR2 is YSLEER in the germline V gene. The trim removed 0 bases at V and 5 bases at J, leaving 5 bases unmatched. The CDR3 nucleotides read TGCGCCAGCAGCCAAGATTGGGGACAGGTGGAGACCCAGTACTTC. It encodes CASSQDWGQVETQYF.

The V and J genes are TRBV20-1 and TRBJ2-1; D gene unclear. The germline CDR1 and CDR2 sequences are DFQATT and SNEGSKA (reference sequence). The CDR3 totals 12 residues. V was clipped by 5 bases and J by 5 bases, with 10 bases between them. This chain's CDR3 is CSASDGHNEQFF. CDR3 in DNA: TGCAGTGCTTCGGACGGTCACAATGAGCAGTTCTTC.

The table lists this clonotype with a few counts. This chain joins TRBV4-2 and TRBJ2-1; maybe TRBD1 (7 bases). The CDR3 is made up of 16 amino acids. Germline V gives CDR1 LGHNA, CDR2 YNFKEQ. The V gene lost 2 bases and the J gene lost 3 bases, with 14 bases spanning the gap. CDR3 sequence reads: CASSQPGGKNYNEQFF. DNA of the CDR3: TGTGCCAGCAGCCAACCAGGGGGGAAGAACTACAATGAGCAGTTCTTC.

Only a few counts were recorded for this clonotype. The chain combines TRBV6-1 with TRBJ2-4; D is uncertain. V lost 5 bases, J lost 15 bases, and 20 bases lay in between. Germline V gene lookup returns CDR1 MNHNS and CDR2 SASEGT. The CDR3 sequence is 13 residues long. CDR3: CASSPHKAERTYF. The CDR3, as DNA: TGTGCCAGCAGTCCCCACAAGGCCGAGAGGACGTACTTC.

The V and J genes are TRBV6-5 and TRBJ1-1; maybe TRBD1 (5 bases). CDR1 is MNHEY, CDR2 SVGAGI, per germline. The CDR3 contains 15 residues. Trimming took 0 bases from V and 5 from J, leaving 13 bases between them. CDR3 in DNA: TGTGCCAGCAGTTACTCGTCAGGGAGGGAGACTGAAGCTTTCTTT. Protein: CASSYSSGRETEAFF.

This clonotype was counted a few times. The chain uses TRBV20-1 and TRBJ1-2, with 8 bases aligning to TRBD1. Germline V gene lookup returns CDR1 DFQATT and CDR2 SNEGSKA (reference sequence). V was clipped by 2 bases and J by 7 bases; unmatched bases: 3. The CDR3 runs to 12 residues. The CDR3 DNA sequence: TGCAGTGCTAGACCAGGGGGCTCTGGCTACACCTTC. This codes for CSARPGGSGYTF.

The CDR3 nucleotides read TGTGCCAGCAGTTTAAGACAGGGGGGGGGCACAGATACGCAGTATTTT. As protein: CASSLRQGGGTDTQYF. The V gene is TRBV27, the J gene TRBJ2-3; 9 nucleotides line up with TRBD1. CDR1 and CDR2 (germline): MNHEY, SMNVEV (reference sequence). This CDR3 has 16 residues. The trim removed 2 bases at V and 1 base at J, leaving 4 bases unmatched.

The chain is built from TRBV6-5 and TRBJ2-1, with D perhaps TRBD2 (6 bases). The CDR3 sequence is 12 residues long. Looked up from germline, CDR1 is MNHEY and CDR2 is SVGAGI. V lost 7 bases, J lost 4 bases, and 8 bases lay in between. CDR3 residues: CASTTSYNEQFF. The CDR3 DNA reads TGTGCCAGCACGACTAGTTACAATGAGCAGTTCTTC.

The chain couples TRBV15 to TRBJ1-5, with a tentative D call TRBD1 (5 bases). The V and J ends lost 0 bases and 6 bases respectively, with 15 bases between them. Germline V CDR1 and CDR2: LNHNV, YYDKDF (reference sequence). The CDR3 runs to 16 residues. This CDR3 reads CATSRDRELGGQPQHF. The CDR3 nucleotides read TGTGCCACCAGCAGAGACAGGGAGCTAGGAGGTCAGCCCCAGCATTTT.

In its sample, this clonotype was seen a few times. The CDR3 reads CASSSRITNEKLFF. The DNA for the CDR3 is TGTGCCAGCAGCTCAAGGATAACTAATGAAAAACTGTTTTTT. The chain combines TRBV5-5 with TRBJ1-4; D is undetermined. Germline CDR1 and CDR2: SGHKS and YYEKEE (reference sequence). V lost 3 bases to trimming and J lost 1 base, with 7 bases between them. The CDR3 is 14 amino acids.